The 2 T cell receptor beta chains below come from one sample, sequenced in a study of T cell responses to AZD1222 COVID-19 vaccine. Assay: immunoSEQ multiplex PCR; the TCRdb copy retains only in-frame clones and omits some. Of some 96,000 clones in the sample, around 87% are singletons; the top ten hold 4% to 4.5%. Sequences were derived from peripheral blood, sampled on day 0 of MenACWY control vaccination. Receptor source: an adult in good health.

Here the CDR3 reads CASSSRRNQPQHF. For the CDR3, the DNA is TGTGCCAGCAGTTCGCGGCGCAATCAGCCCCAGCATTTT. The V and J genes are TRBV27 and TRBJ1-5; D is uncertain. Germline V gives CDR1 MNHEY, CDR2 SMNVEV (reference sequence). The CDR3 spans 13 residues. V dropped 4 bases and J dropped 2 bases, with 6 bases sitting between them.

DNA for the CDR3: TGTGCCAGCAGCCCGGACAGGGGGGGTTCACCCCTCCACTTT. It is translated as CASSPDRGGSPLHF. The chain is built from TRBV7-9 and TRBJ1-6, with TRBD1 identical over 10 bases. V trimming: 5 bases; J trimming: 9 bases; junction bases outside the gene matches: 4. CDR3 size: 14 residues. Germline values: CDR1 SEHNR, CDR2 FQNEAQ (reference sequence).